These 4 T cell receptor beta chains were all obtained from the same sample, sequenced in a study of T cell repertoires in cytomegalovirus infection. TCRdb recomputed calls from the reads with MiXCR, one row per CDR3 protein. The table has approximately 400,000 distinct CDR3 sequences, approximately 32% seen once. Sequencing was carried out using PBMCs. These receptors all stem from a human donor in good health (CMV status not recorded). Some clones in this sample may be carry-over from other donors' samples.

The V call is TRBV5-1, the J call TRBJ2-1, with D perhaps TRBD2 (5 bases). The V and J ends lost 2 bases and 9 bases respectively, with 9 bases between them. The CDR3 length is 12 residues. CDR1 and CDR2 from the germline V gene are SGHRS and YFSETQ. The CDR3 is CASSFTRSEQFF. CDR3 DNA sequence: TGCGCCAGCAGCTTCACTAGGAGTGAGCAGTTCTTC.

This clonotype was seen more than once but under ten times. The chain employs TRBV15 and TRBJ1-1; D perhaps matches TRBD1 (5 bases). This CDR3 comprises 16 residues. The V gene's germline CDR1 is LNHNV and CDR2 YYDKDF (reference sequence). V was trimmed by 3 bases and J by 3 bases, leaving 17 bases between them. The CDR3 loop is CATSREVGQADTEAFF. The CDR3 coding sequence is TGTGCCACCAGCAGGGAGGTGGGGCAGGCGGACACTGAAGCTTTCTTT.

V is TRBV6-2 or TRBV6-3 and J is TRBJ1-5, with D maybe TRBD1 (5 bases). CDR1 and CDR2 from the germline V gene are MNHEY and SVGEGT. The CDR3 runs 16 residues. The germline V and J ends were trimmed by 5 bases and 7 bases, with 21 bases remaining between them. CDR3 DNA: TGTGCCAGCAGTGAAACGACAGTAAACAGCCACCAGCCCCAGCATTTT. This gives the protein CASSETTVNSHQPQHF.

This clonotype has just a few counts. The chain has TRBV6-2 or TRBV6-3 and TRBJ1-5; D gene uncertain. Germline V gives CDR1 MNHEY, CDR2 SVGEGT. V was shortened by 5 bases and J by 3 bases, with 11 bases between the two germline ends. This CDR3 is built from 14 residues. The DNA of the CDR3 is TGTGCCAGCAGTGCCGAAATTTTCAATCAGCCCCAGCATTTT. Protein sequence: CASSAEIFNQPQHF.